A single sample is the source of the 9 T cell receptor beta chains below, sequenced in a study of graft-versus-host responses after intestinal transplantation. Libraries were prepared by immunoSEQ multiplex PCR; TCRdb keeps only in-frame clonotypes and omits some of them. The table lists roughly 5,000 clones, approximately 76% of them singletons. Intraepithelial and lamina propria lymphocytes were isolated from graft specimens. The input for sequencing was ileum tissue, taken about 240 days after intestinal transplant. The receptors shown here come from a human patient who received an intestinal transplant, so some T cells may come from the graft donor.

The chain recombines TRBV9 with TRBJ2-1; D may correspond to TRBD1 or TRBD2 (6 bases each). CDR1 and CDR2 (germline): SGDLS, YYNGEE. The V end lost 2 bases, the J end lost 6 bases, and 15 bases lay between the germline ends. The CDR3 sequence is 15 residues long. In nucleotides, the CDR3 is TGTGCCAGCAGCGTGGGGGCGGGAAAGTTCAATGAGCAGTTCTTC. This translates into CASSVGAGKFNEQFF.

The J gene is TRBJ2-3, the V gene TRBV11-3, with TRBD2 matching 8 bases. The CDR3 sequence is 19 residues long. V dropped 1 base and J dropped 2; count of bases not matched to a gene: 14. CDR1 and CDR2 (germline): SGHNT, YENEEA. CDR3 protein: CASSLGPLGRGALTDTQYF. The CDR3 DNA sequence: TGTGCCAGCAGCTTAGGACCCCTCGGGCGGGGGGCGCTCACAGATACGCAGTATTTT.

In nucleotides, the CDR3 is TGTGCCAGCAGCTTAGAGCGGGGGTCCTACGAGCAGTACTTC. It is translated as CASSLERGSYEQYF. The chain recombines TRBV11-2 with TRBJ2-7, with 7 bases aligning to TRBD2. Germline CDR1 reads SGHAT; CDR2 reads FQNNGV. V was clipped by 0 bases and J by 1 base; unmatched bases: 0. The CDR3 is made up of 14 amino acids.

This clone was observed a few times. V and J are TRBV9 and TRBJ2-1, with 10 bases lining up with TRBD2. Per germline, CDR1 SGDLS and CDR2 YYNGEE. This CDR3 has 15 residues. After removal of 6 bases from V and 7 bases from J, the junction contained 10 bases not matched to a gene. DNA of the CDR3: TGTGCCAGCAAACCGGAAGCGGGGGGGCTGAATGAGCAGTTCTTC. Encoded protein: CASKPEAGGLNEQFF. Full variable domain (rest looked up from reference TRBV9 and TRBJ2-1): DSGVTQTPKHLITATGQRVTLRCSPRSGDLSVYWYQQSLDQGLQFLIQYYNGEERAKGNILERFSAQQFPDLHSELNLSSLELGDSALYFCASKPEAGGLNEQFFGPGTRLTVL.

A single count supports this clone. The V and J genes are TRBV7-8 and TRBJ1-5; 7 positions match TRBD1. Germline V gene sequence: CDR1 SGHVS, CDR2 FQNEAQ. J gave up 1 base and V 4 bases, and 4 bases lay outside the gene matches. This CDR3 region has 15 residues. DNA for the CDR3: TGTGCCAGCAGCTCCCAGGGGGTAAGCAATCAGCCCCAGCATTTT. It is translated as CASSSQGVSNQPQHF.

The chain is built from TRBV5-4 and TRBJ2-5; D may be TRBD1 (6 bases). Germline assignment: CDR1 SGHNT and CDR2 YYREEE (reference sequence). CDR3 length: 15 residues. With 4 bases removed from V and 2 bases from J, the gap between germline ends came to 15 bases. The CDR3, as DNA: TGTGCCAGCAGCCAAGTCAGGGGTCAACAAGAGACCCAGTACTTC. This sequence encodes CASSQVRGQQETQYF.

This rearrangement joins TRBV29-1 to TRBJ1-2; D is undetermined. The CDR3 loop spans 11 amino acids. Germline V gene lookup returns CDR1 SQVTM and CDR2 ANQGSEA. V gave up 4 bases and J gave up 5 bases, with 8 bases separating them. The CDR3, as DNA: TGCAGCGTTGGGTATGATTATGGCTACACCTTC. As protein: CSVGYDYGYTF.

The CDR3 region is CASRGDNVNTEAFF. The CDR3 bases are TGCGCCAGCAGAGGGGACAACGTTAACACTGAAGCTTTCTTT. V and J are TRBV5-1 and TRBJ1-1; perhaps TRBD1 as D (6 bases). Trimming pared 5 bases from V and 2 bases from J, leaving 13 bases between. This CDR3 contains 14 residues. Germline CDR1 is SGHRS and CDR2 is YFSETQ.

The CDR3 is CASSLSSGFSYEQYF. The CDR3 region has the DNA TGTGCCAGCAGTTTATCTTCGGGATTCTCCTACGAGCAGTACTTC. The J gene is TRBJ2-7, the V gene TRBV27; D is perhaps TRBD2 (5 bases). The CDR3 covers 15 residues. Germline V gene sequence: CDR1 MNHEY, CDR2 SMNVEV (reference sequence). V gave up 0 bases and J gave up 0 bases, with 9 bases separating them.